This T cell receptor (beta chain) was identified during a study of early T cells in non-severe SARS-CoV-2 infection. There are many counts of this clonotype. Unique molecular identifiers were attached to individual cDNA molecules. MiXCR was run by TCRdb on the 5' RACE reads, yielding one entry per CDR3 protein. The data show some 87,000 distinct CDR3 sequences, with around 15% seen just once and 1.4% held by the top ten. Germline assignment: CDR1 LGHDT and CDR2 YNNKEL (reference sequence). Trimming shortened V by 4 bases and J by 2 bases, and 6 bases separated the two germline ends. The CDR3 has 14 residues.

The sequence came from an adult who was a healthcare worker with PCR-confirmed SARS-CoV-2 infection or an uninfected control (not recorded which). Sequenced: whole blood. The chain couples TRBV3-1 to TRBJ2-6, with D possibly TRBD1 on 5 matching bases. CDR3 in amino acids: CASSPGPGANVLTF. The CDR3 bases are TGTGCCAGCAGCCCAGGGCCTGGGGCCAACGTCCTGACTTTC.